One and the same sample provided the 22 T cell receptor beta chains below, sequenced in a study of T cell responses to AZD1222 COVID-19 vaccine (dated by TCRdb to about 2021). The library was obtained by the immunoSEQ multiplex PCR assay. Entries here come from immuneACCESS through TCRdb and include only in-frame sequences with V and J called. Some clones fail to appear in such tables; in the studies checked, an unresolved V gene covers under half of the shortfall, and the cause of the remainder is unknown. This sample lists around 30,000 clones; over 90% were detected once. The ten largest account for over 8% of the sample. Per the publication, the time point label means: baseline before first vaccination. Here the sequenced sample was peripheral blood, taken on day 0 of AZD1222 vaccination. Every receptor here comes from an adult in good health.

This clone was observed a handful of times. This chain joins TRBV7-6 and TRBJ1-5; no definite D call. V was clipped by 3 bases and J by 2 bases, with 23 bases between them. CDR1 SGHVS and CDR2 FNYEAQ come from the germline V gene. This CDR3 is built from 19 residues. CDR3 amino acids: CASSLSWAKGRMGNQPQHF. In nucleotides, the CDR3 is TGTGCCAGCAGCTTGTCCTGGGCCAAGGGAAGGATGGGCAATCAGCCCCAGCATTTT.

In this sample, this clone is medium-sized (0.01 to 0.1%). V usage is TRBV2 and J usage is TRBJ1-6, with no clear D. V shed 3 bases and J shed 6 bases, with 9 bases lying between them. The CDR3 contains 14 residues. Germline values: CDR1 SNHLY, CDR2 FYNNEI. This chain's CDR3 is CASSDAGSNSPLHF. CDR3 sequence (DNA): TGTGCCAGCAGTGATGCTGGGAGTAATTCACCCCTCCACTTT. Full variable domain (missing parts from reference TRBV2 and TRBJ1-6): EPEVTQTPSHQVTQMGQEVILRCVPISNHLYFYWYRQILGQKVEFLVSFYNNEISEKSEIFDDQFSVERPDGSNFTLKIRSTKLEDSAMYFCASSDAGSNSPLHFGNGTRLTVT.

The chain has TRBV6-4 and TRBJ2-3; TRBD2 matches at 9 bases. In germline, CDR1 is MRHNA, CDR2 SNTAGT. The CDR3 is made up of 15 amino acids. J gave up 5 bases and V 3 bases, and 6 bases lay outside the gene matches. The CDR3 loop is CASSEYGGRGDTQYF. In DNA, the CDR3 is TGTGCCAGCAGTGAATACGGCGGGAGGGGAGATACGCAGTATTTT.

V and J are TRBV24-1 and TRBJ1-5; 10 bases are shared with TRBD1. CDR1 and CDR2 from the germline V gene are KGHDR and SFDVKD. The CDR3 has 16 residues. The ends lost 2 bases at V and 2 bases at J; junction bases unmatched: 2. CDR3 in amino acids: CATSDSGTGGNQPQHF. The CDR3 DNA reads TGTGCCACCAGTGATTCCGGGACAGGGGGCAATCAGCCCCAGCATTTT.

This chain connects TRBV12-3 or TRBV12-4 to TRBJ1-1, with TRBD1 as a possible D gene (6 bases). The CDR3 contains 13 residues. V lost 3 bases, J lost 2 bases, and 7 bases lay in between. The DNA for the CDR3 is TGTGCCAGCAGTTTCGGGACAAACACTGAAGCTTTCTTT. As protein: CASSFGTNTEAFF.

The chain employs TRBV6-2 or TRBV6-3 and TRBJ2-3; 15 positions match TRBD2. The CDR3 has 16 residues. J lost 5 bases, V lost 5 bases, and 5 bases had no gene match. The germline V gene has CDR1 MNHEY and CDR2 SVGEGT. CDR3 sequence reads: CASSPGLAGGGDTQYF. The CDR3 DNA reads as TGTGCCAGCAGTCCGGGACTAGCGGGGGGCGGAGATACGCAGTATTTT.

This clone was seen once. This sequence joins TRBV12-3 or TRBV12-4 and TRBJ2-4; 10 bases fit TRBD1. This CDR3 is 13 amino acids long. The junction had 2 bases not matched to a gene; V was cut back by 5 bases and J by 7 bases. Here the CDR3 reads CASSRQGANIQYF. The CDR3 DNA is TGTGCCAGCAGTCGACAGGGGGCGAACATTCAGTACTTC.

In DNA form, the CDR3 reads TGTGCCAGCAGCAAAGTAAGGACCCCAGGGGAGGCCCAGCATTTT. Its protein is CASSKVRTPGEAQHF. The chain combines TRBV21-1 with TRBJ1-5. TRBV21-1 is a pseudogene segment. The CDR3 has 15 residues.

The genes are TRBV4-1 and TRBJ1-5; no firm D call. Trimming cost V 4 bases and J 4 bases, with 8 bases left between them. The germline V gene has CDR1 MGHRA and CDR2 YSYEKL. The CDR3 has 13 residues. The CDR3 sequence: CASSRMRNQPQHF. As DNA, the CDR3 is TGCGCCAGCAGCCGAATGCGTAATCAGCCCCAGCATTTT.

The chain employs TRBV20-1 and TRBJ2-1, with D unclear. Trimming pared 3 bases from V and 10 bases from J, leaving 19 bases between. Germline V gives CDR1 DFQATT, CDR2 SNEGSKA (reference sequence). The CDR3 sequence is 14 residues long. Here the CDR3 DNA reads TGCAGTGCTAGTACCTGGGAACCTGGACGGGAGCAGTTCTTC. Translating it yields CSASTWEPGREQFF.

The chain couples TRBV5-6 to TRBJ1-2; the match to TRBD1 covers 8 bases. V shed 4 bases, J shed 3 bases, and the junction held 2 bases outside the gene matches. The CDR3 runs to 13 residues. Germline lookup yields CDR1 SGHDT and CDR2 YYEEEE. This CDR3 is CASSLTGDYGYTF. The CDR3, as DNA: TGTGCCAGCAGCCTGACAGGGGACTATGGCTACACCTTC.

This CDR3 is CASSQGLAGGPIHEQYF. CDR3 bases: TGTGCCAGCAGTCAGGGACTAGCGGGAGGGCCAATCCACGAGCAGTACTTC. The V and J genes are TRBV6-6 and TRBJ2-7, with 16 bases fitting TRBD2. Germline CDR1 and CDR2: MNHNY and SVGAGI (reference sequence). J gave up 5 bases and V 5 bases, and 9 bases lay outside the gene matches. This CDR3 spans 17 amino acids.

The chain employs TRBV5-4 and TRBJ1-2, with D tentatively TRBD1 (5 bases). Germline CDR1 is SGHNT and CDR2 is YYREEE (reference sequence). The CDR3 totals 16 residues. Trimming removed 4 bases from V and 1 base from J, with 17 bases in between. The CDR3 DNA sequence: TGTGCCAGCAGCACCCCTGACAGAAAGATTAACTATGGCTACACCTTC. This gives the protein CASSTPDRKINYGYTF.

V and J are TRBV12-3 or TRBV12-4 and TRBJ2-5, with no clear D. Trimming took 3 bases from V and 4 from J, leaving 3 bases between them. The CDR3 runs 11 residues. The CDR3: CASSFSETQYF. DNA of the CDR3: TGTGCCAGCAGTTTCTCAGAGACCCAGTACTTC.

The chain couples TRBV6-6 to TRBJ2-5, with TRBD2 matching over 8 bases. J was trimmed by 5 bases and V by 7 bases; bases with no gene match: 6. The germline CDR1 and CDR2 sequences are MNHNY and SVGAGI (reference sequence). The CDR3 contains 13 residues. The CDR3 loop reads CASKRGGRETQYF. The CDR3 DNA follows: TGTGCCAGCAAACGGGGGGGCCGGGAGACCCAGTACTTC.

CDR3 protein: CASSPLQSLAGGHNEQFF. For the CDR3, the DNA is TGTGCCAGCAGCCCCCTACAAAGCCTAGCGGGGGGACACAATGAGCAGTTCTTC. V is TRBV5-6 and J is TRBJ2-1, with 11 positions matching TRBD2. The CDR3 is made up of 18 amino acids. Germline V gene sequence: CDR1 SGHDT, CDR2 YYEEEE. Germline trimming cut 4 bases from V and 5 bases from J; bases unmatched to any gene: 14.

The gene calls are TRBV30 and TRBJ1-6, with unresolved D. This CDR3 is built from 12 residues. V was trimmed by 0 bases and J by 6 bases, leaving 3 bases between them. The germline V gene encodes CDR1 GTSNPN and CDR2 SVGIG (reference sequence). CDR3 coding DNA: TGTGCCTGGAGTGTAATTAATTCACCCCTCCACTTT. This encodes CAWSVINSPLHF.

The chain joins TRBV4-1 to TRBJ1-6, with 7 positions matching TRBD1. The V gene's germline CDR1 is MGHRA and CDR2 YSYEKL. The CDR3 has 18 amino acids. V was clipped by 1 base and J by 9 bases; unmatched bases: 15. The CDR3 reads CASSQGPVLQGFGSPLHF. CDR3 coding DNA: TGCGCCAGCAGCCAAGGACCGGTCTTACAGGGGTTCGGTTCACCCCTCCACTTT.

Here the CDR3 DNA reads TGTGCCAGCCGCCCCTTAGGGGGCAATCAGCCCCAGCATTTT. Amino acid sequence: CASRPLGGNQPQHF. This chain links TRBV28 with TRBJ1-5; possibly TRBD1 for D (5 bases). The V gene's germline CDR1 is MDHEN and CDR2 SYDVKM. The V end lost 8 bases, the J end lost 2 bases, and 13 bases lay between the germline ends. The CDR3 sequence is 14 residues long.

The chain joins TRBV19 to TRBJ2-2; 15 nucleotides agree with TRBD2. The CDR3 contains 17 residues. V trimming: 4 bases; J trimming: 4 bases; junction bases outside the gene matches: 4. The germline V gene has CDR1 LNHDA and CDR2 SQIVND (reference sequence). CDR3: CASSTGLAGGGTGELFF. Written as DNA, the CDR3 is TGTGCCAGTAGTACGGGACTAGCGGGAGGAGGCACCGGGGAGCTGTTTTTT.

Here the CDR3 DNA reads TGTGCCAGCAGCTTAGGCGCTAGCGCGTACAATGAGCAGTTCTTC. This translates into CASSLGASAYNEQFF. The chain is built from TRBV7-6 and TRBJ2-1; D is perhaps TRBD2 (6 bases). V lost 1 base to trimming and J lost 4 bases, with 11 bases between them. The CDR3 contains 15 residues. Germline V lookup: CDR1 SGHVS, CDR2 FNYEAQ.

The chain combines TRBV29-1 with TRBJ1-1; the D gene is possibly TRBD1 (6 bases). CDR3 length equals 12 residues. Trimming removed 3 bases at V and 5 bases at J, with 10 bases between. The germline gives CDR1 SQVTM, CDR2 ANQGSEA. The CDR3: CSVDGGGTEAFF. In DNA form, the CDR3 reads TGCAGCGTTGACGGAGGGGGTACTGAAGCTTTCTTT.